Sequencing of this T cell receptor beta chain was carried out in a study of human T cells and chemical hapten exposure. The wider study: Patches with 0.01% DPC went on the upper back, and the tests were read at 6 days.

This clonotype was detected a few times. Stated time point: patch test 1, 2 weeks after DPC sensitization. The treatment was: therapeutic diphenylcyclopropenone sensitization with weekly scalp DPC. Total RNA was extracted from unfractionated whole blood. People who gave samples had alopecia, were 18 to 70 years old, and were suitable for DPC. TCRdb called the RACE reads again in MiXCR, with one record for every CDR3 protein. The sample lists under 40,000 distinct CDR3 sequences; around 6.4% were seen once. CDR3 length equals 13 residues. Germline CDR1 SGHDN, CDR2 FVKESK. The ends were cut back, 0 bases at V and 3 bases at J, with 5 bases in the middle.

This clonotype originated in a woman aged 25 to 39 with alopecia areata. Some clones in this sample may be carry-over from other donors' samples. The V and J genes are TRBV14 and TRBJ1-2, with no clear D. Material: whole blood, obtained in connection with sensitization to the hapten diphenylcyclopropenone (DPC). The CDR3 reads CASSQERYYGYTF. The CDR3 DNA reads as TGTGCCAGCAGCCAAGAACGGTACTATGGCTACACCTTC.